The 20 T cell receptor beta chains below come from one sample, sequenced in a study of OX40 agonist ivuxolimab in advanced cancers. Sequenced by immunoSEQ multiplex PCR; TCRdb stores in-frame clones only, minus some. The table lists around 80,000 clones, about 90% of them singletons. The material sequenced was CD4+ or CD8+ T cells sorted from blood, taken in a trial of the OX40 agonist ivuxolimab. The receptor set was obtained from an adult with an advanced solid tumor such as melanoma, head and neck, liver or kidney cancer.

The CDR3, as DNA: TGTGCCAGTACCTCTCTGAACAATGAGCAGTTCTTC. Translation gives CASTSLNNEQFF. The chain couples TRBV19 to TRBJ2-1, with unresolved D. CDR1 and CDR2 from the germline V gene are LNHDA and SQIVND (reference sequence). The V and J ends lost 7 bases and 5 bases respectively, with 9 bases between them. This CDR3 has 12 residues.

This chain uses TRBV28 with TRBJ1-4; unclear D gene. Germline CDR1 MDHEN, CDR2 SYDVKM. Trimming took 2 bases from V and 5 from J, leaving 9 bases between them. This CDR3 region has 14 residues. This chain's CDR3 is CASSLGSSNEKLFF. CDR3 sequence (DNA): TGTGCCAGCAGTTTAGGCTCTAGCAATGAAAAACTGTTTTTT.

The chain carries TRBV11-1 and TRBJ2-1; possibly TRBD1 or TRBD2 for D (5 bases each). The length of the CDR3 is 15 residues. Trimming took off 5 bases at V and 6 bases at J, with 17 bases between the two ends. Looked up from germline, CDR1 is SGHAT and CDR2 is FQDESV (reference sequence). The CDR3 region is CASSPDSGVPNEQFF. Here the CDR3 DNA reads TGTGCCAGCAGCCCAGACAGCGGAGTCCCCAATGAGCAGTTCTTC.

Here the CDR3 DNA reads TGTGCCAGCAGCCAAGGACAGGGCGAAATTTACAATGAGCAGTTCTTC. Amino acid sequence: CASSQGQGEIYNEQFF. J is TRBJ2-1 and V is TRBV14, with 7 nucleotides matching TRBD1. Per germline, CDR1 SGHDN and CDR2 FVKESK. This CDR3 is built from 16 residues. With V trimmed by 1 base and J by 4 bases, 7 bases remained unmatched.

The rearrangement joins TRBV10-3 to TRBJ2-7; 9 nucleotides match TRBD1. The trim removed 3 bases at V and 3 bases at J, leaving 3 bases unmatched. The CDR3 has 14 amino acids. Per germline, CDR1 ENHRY and CDR2 SYGVKD. The CDR3, as DNA: TGTGCCATCAGTGACCGGGACAGGGACTACGAGCAGTACTTC. As protein: CAISDRDRDYEQYF.

This sequence joins TRBV7-9 and TRBJ2-6, with D unclear. With 4 bases removed from V and 4 bases from J, the gap between germline ends came to 14 bases. CDR1 is SEHNR and CDR2 is FQNEAQ in the germline V gene (reference sequence). This CDR3 is 16 amino acids long. CDR3 DNA sequence: TGTGCCAGCAGCTCACCCTTCAACACCGGGGCCAACGTCCTGACTTTC. Its protein product is CASSSPFNTGANVLTF.

The chain employs TRBV19 and TRBJ1-5, with D tentatively TRBD1 (5 bases). CDR1 and CDR2 from the germline V gene are LNHDA and SQIVND (reference sequence). The CDR3 covers 17 residues. The germline V and J ends were trimmed by 3 bases and 2 bases, with 17 bases remaining between them. The CDR3 sequence: CASSISSFDRGNQPQHF. In nucleotides, the CDR3 is TGTGCCAGTAGTATTAGTAGTTTCGACAGAGGCAATCAGCCCCAGCATTTT.

This rearrangement joins TRBV7-8 to TRBJ2-1, with D perhaps TRBD1 (5 bases). Germline lookup yields CDR1 SGHVS and CDR2 FQNEAQ. Trimming removed 3 bases at V and 2 bases at J, with 14 bases between. CDR3 size: 16 residues. The chain's CDR3 is CASSFTQASTYNEQFF. DNA of the CDR3: TGTGCCAGCAGCTTTACACAGGCATCCACCTACAATGAGCAGTTCTTC.

This chain links TRBV7-8 with TRBJ1-3; tentatively, D is TRBD1 (6 bases). The CDR3 loop spans 15 amino acids. Trimming took 5 bases from V and 1 from J, leaving 12 bases between them. CDR1 and CDR2 (germline): SGHVS, FQNEAQ. As DNA, the CDR3 is TGTGCCAGCAGCCCGCAGGGGATTTCTGGAAACACCATATATTTT. Translating gives CASSPQGISGNTIYF.

This chain uses TRBV2 with TRBJ2-7, with D unresolved. CDR3 size: 11 residues. Germline CDR1 SNHLY, CDR2 FYNNEI. The V gene lost 7 bases and the J gene lost 4 bases, with 8 bases spanning the gap. CDR3 nucleotides: TGTGCCAGCAATTTCAATTACGAGCAGTACTTC. It translates to CASNFNYEQYF.

The chain combines TRBV5-1 with TRBJ2-3, with D perhaps TRBD2 (5 bases). The CDR3 runs 16 residues. Per the germline V gene, CDR1 is SGHRS and CDR2 is YFSETQ. V was clipped by 1 base and J by 0 bases, with 12 bases between them. In DNA, the CDR3 is TGCGCCAGCAGCTTGAGCAGCCGGGGTAGCACAGATACGCAGTATTTT. It encodes CASSLSSRGSTDTQYF.

This rearrangement joins TRBV29-1 to TRBJ2-7; a possible D gene is TRBD1 (5 bases). The CDR3 contains 13 residues. Germline V CDR1 and CDR2: SQVTM, ANQGSEA. Trimming took 1 base from V and 7 from J, leaving 14 bases between them. The CDR3 DNA reads as TGCAGCGTTGAAGCGTCTAGGGGAAGTGAGCAGTACTTC. Its protein product is CSVEASRGSEQYF.

V gene TRBV29-1 combines with J gene TRBJ2-1, with 8 bases that match TRBD1. After removal of 0 bases from V and 3 bases from J, the junction contained 7 bases not matched to a gene. Looked up from germline, CDR1 is SQVTM and CDR2 is ANQGSEA. This CDR3 contains 16 residues. Here the CDR3 reads CSVEDPDRGVYNEQFF. CDR3 DNA: TGCAGCGTTGAAGATCCAGACAGGGGAGTCTACAATGAGCAGTTCTTC.

The chain recombines TRBV10-3 with TRBJ1-1; D is uncertain. Trimming removed 0 bases from V and 1 base from J, with 12 bases in between. Per the germline V gene, CDR1 is ENHRY and CDR2 is SYGVKD. This CDR3 is built from 16 residues. CDR3 residues: CAISESPGLGNTEAFF. Here the CDR3 DNA reads TGTGCCATCAGTGAGTCGCCGGGGTTGGGGAACACTGAAGCTTTCTTT.

The rearrangement uses TRBV2 and TRBJ2-1, with 15 positions matching TRBD2. V trimming: 7 bases; J trimming: 0 bases; junction bases outside the gene matches: 10. The CDR3 has 19 amino acids. In germline, CDR1 is SNHLY, CDR2 FYNNEI. CDR3 residues: CASTGWTSGRESSYNEQFF. DNA of the CDR3: TGTGCCAGCACCGGGTGGACTAGCGGGAGGGAAAGCTCCTACAATGAGCAGTTCTTC.

The V and J genes are TRBV19 and TRBJ1-5, with D uncertain. Germline V gives CDR1 LNHDA, CDR2 SQIVND (reference sequence). The CDR3 consists of 14 residues. V was clipped by 8 bases and J by 0 bases, with 11 bases between them. DNA of the CDR3: TGTGCCAGTGCCTCCAGGAATAGCAATCAGCCCCAGCATTTT. Amino acid sequence: CASASRNSNQPQHF.

V gene TRBV28 combines with J gene TRBJ1-4; tentative D call: TRBD1 (6 bases). CDR3 length: 18 amino acids. Trimming pared 7 bases from V and 8 bases from J, leaving 29 bases between. CDR1 MDHEN and CDR2 SYDVKM come from the germline V gene. The CDR3, as DNA: TGTGCCAGCAAACAGGGACTAAGGTTTATTACCGTTGAAGAAAAACTGTTTTTT. This codes for CASKQGLRFITVEEKLFF.

The gene calls are TRBV28 and TRBJ1-3; no reliable D call. The V and J ends lost 6 bases and 0 bases respectively, with 12 bases between them. This CDR3 is built from 15 residues. CDR1 and CDR2 (germline): MDHEN, SYDVKM. The CDR3 loop reads CASSLPSNSGNTIYF. CDR3 nucleotides: TGTGCCAGCAGCCTCCCTTCCAACTCTGGAAACACCATATATTTT.

CDR3 loop: CASSSEVLGGRGEKLFF. The CDR3 region has the DNA TGCGCCAGCAGCTCCGAAGTCCTGGGGGGGCGAGGGGAAAAACTGTTTTTT. The chain couples TRBV5-1 to TRBJ1-4, with a tentative D call TRBD1 (6 bases). The V gene lost 3 bases and the J gene lost 8 bases, with 23 bases spanning the gap. The CDR3 covers 17 residues. The germline CDR1 and CDR2 sequences are SGHRS and YFSETQ.

This clone came up once. The chain uses TRBV7-2 and TRBJ1-2, with TRBD1 matching 10 bases. V lost 0 bases to trimming and J lost 7 bases; unmatched junction nucleotides: 8. The V gene's germline CDR1 is SGHTA and CDR2 FQGNSA. This CDR3 is built from 16 residues. CDR3 amino acids: CASSLAPTGGGFGYTF. CDR3 bases: TGTGCCAGCAGCTTAGCCCCGACAGGGGGCGGTTTTGGCTACACCTTC.